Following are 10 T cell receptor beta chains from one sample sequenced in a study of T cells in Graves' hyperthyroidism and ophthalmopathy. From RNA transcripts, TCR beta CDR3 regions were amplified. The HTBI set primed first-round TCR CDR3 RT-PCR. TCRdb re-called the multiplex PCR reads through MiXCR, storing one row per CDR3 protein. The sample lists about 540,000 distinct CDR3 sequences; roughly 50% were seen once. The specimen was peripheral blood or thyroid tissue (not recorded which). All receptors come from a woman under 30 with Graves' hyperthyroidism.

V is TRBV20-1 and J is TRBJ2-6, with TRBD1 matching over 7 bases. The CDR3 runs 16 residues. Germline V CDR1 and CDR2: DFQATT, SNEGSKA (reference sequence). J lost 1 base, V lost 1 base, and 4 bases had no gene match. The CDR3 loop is CSARAPTGSGANVLTF. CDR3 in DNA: TGCAGTGCTAGAGCCCCGACAGGGTCTGGGGCCAACGTCCTGACTTTC.

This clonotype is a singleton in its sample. This CDR3 is CASSRLGGSGYTF. The CDR3 DNA is TGTGCCAGCAGCCGCCTGGGGGGCTCTGGCTACACCTTC. This chain connects TRBV13 to TRBJ1-2; TRBD1 is a possible D gene (6 bases). The CDR3 runs to 13 residues. V dropped 5 bases and J dropped 7 bases, with 14 bases sitting between them. Germline-derived CDR1 and CDR2 are PRHDT and FYEKMQ (reference sequence).

The DNA of the CDR3 is TGTGCCAGCAGCCAAGGGGGGGCGAGTTTGGGAGGCTACACCTTC. Its translation: CASSQGGASLGGYTF. This chain joins TRBV3-1 and TRBJ1-2; D possibly corresponds to TRBD1 (6 bases). This CDR3 comprises 15 residues. From germline, CDR1 is LGHDT and CDR2 YNNKEL (reference sequence). V gave up 1 base and J gave up 8 bases, with 17 bases separating them.

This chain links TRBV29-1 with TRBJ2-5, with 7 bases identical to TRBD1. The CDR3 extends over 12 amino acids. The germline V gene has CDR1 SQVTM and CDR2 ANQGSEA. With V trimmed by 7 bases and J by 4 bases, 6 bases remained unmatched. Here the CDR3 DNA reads TGCAGCGCGACAGGGAGAGGAGAGACCCAGTACTTC. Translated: CSATGRGETQYF.

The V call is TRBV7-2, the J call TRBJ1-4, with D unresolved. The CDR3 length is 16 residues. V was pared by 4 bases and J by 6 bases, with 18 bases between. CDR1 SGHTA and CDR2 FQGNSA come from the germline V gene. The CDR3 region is CASSSKRAKEYEKLFF. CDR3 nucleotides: TGTGCCAGCAGCTCCAAGCGGGCGAAGGAATATGAAAAACTGTTTTTT.

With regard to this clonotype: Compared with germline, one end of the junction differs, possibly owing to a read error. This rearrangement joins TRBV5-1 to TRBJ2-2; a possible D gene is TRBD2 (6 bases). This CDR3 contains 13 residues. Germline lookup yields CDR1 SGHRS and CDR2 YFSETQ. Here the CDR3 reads CASSRRGAGELLF. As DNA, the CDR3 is TGCGCCAGCAGTCGGAGGGGTGCCGGGGAGCTGCTTTTT.

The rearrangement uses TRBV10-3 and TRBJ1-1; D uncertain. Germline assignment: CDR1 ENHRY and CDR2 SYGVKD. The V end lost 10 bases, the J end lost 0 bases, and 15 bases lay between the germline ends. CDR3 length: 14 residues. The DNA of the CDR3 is TGTGCCAGCAGACGGAGACTTTTGAACACTGAAGCTTTCTTT. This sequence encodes CASRRRLLNTEAFF.

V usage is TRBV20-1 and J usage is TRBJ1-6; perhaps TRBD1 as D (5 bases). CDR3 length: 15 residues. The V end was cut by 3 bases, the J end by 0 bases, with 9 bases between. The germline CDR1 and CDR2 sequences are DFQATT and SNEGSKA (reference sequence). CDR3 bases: TGCAGTGCTAGTGACAGTTACTCCTATAATTCACCCCTCCACTTT. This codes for CSASDSYSYNSPLHF.

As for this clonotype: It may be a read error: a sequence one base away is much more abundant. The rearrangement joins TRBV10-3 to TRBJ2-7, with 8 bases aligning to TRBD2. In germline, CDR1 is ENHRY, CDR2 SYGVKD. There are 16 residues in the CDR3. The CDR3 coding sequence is TGTGCCAGCAGTGAGATGAGCGGGAGACCCCACAATGAGCAGTACTTC. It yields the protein CASSEMSGRPHNEQYF.

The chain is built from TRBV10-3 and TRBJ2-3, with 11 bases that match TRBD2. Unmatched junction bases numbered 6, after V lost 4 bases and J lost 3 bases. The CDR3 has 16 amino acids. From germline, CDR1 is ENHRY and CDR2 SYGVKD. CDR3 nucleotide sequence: TGTGCCATCAGTGTTAGCGGGAGGGCGGGAACAGATACGCAGTATTTT. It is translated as CAISVSGRAGTDTQYF.